A selection of T cell receptor beta chains follows, all from one sample in a study of blood T cell repertoires in COVID-19. Measured with immunoSEQ multiplex PCR; TCRdb has only the in-frame clones, and not every one. The sample consists of about 220,000 clones, 88% of them appearing once. Sequencing was carried out using PBMCs or T cells enriched from blood (not recorded which). The receptor set was obtained from a woman aged 25-40 years who had recovered from COVID-19. Each CDR3 is given with its conserved first and last residue. The D gene is left open where the match is weak. Clone sizes are given selectively: once, few, many, or a class where the clone is expanded.

abundance	j_gene	d_gene	v_gene	CDR3aa	CDR3nt
.	TRBJ1-1	.	TRBV20-1	CSARQATEAFF	TGCAGTGCCCGACAGGCCACTGAAGCTTTCTTT
.	TRBJ2-1	TRBD1	TRBV29-1	CSSGQGSNEQFF	TGCAGCTCGGGACAGGGGTCCAATGAGCAGTTCTTC
.	TRBJ2-1	TRBD2	TRBV3-1/TRBV3-2	CASSQDGAGGLNEQFF	TGTGCCAGCAGCCAAGATGGAGCGGGGGGGCTCAATGAGCAGTTCTTC
.	TRBJ1-3	.	TRBV11-2	CASSFGFSSGNTIYF	TGTGCCAGCAGCTTCGGTTTTAGCTCTGGAAACACCATATATTTT
.	TRBJ1-6	.	TRBV29-1	CSAKTGSNSPLHF	TGCAGCGCCAAAACAGGGAGTAATTCACCCCTCCACTTT
.	TRBJ1-2	.	TRBV27	CASSLSRASYGYTF	TGTGCCAGCAGTCTTTCGAGAGCTTCCTATGGCTACACCTTC
.	TRBJ1-1	.	TRBV4-1	CASSPGILNTEAFF	TGCGCCAGCAGCCCAGGGATTTTGAACACTGAAGCTTTCTTT
.	TRBJ1-4	.	TRBV10-3	CAISGEDNEKLFF	TGTGCCATCAGTGGAGAAGATAATGAAAAACTGTTTTTT
.	TRBJ1-3	.	TRBV9	CASSVDLSSGNTIYF	TGTGCCAGCAGCGTAGATTTGAGCTCTGGAAACACCATATATTTT
.	TRBJ1-2	.	TRBV12-3/TRBV12-4	CASSLAHRVGYTF	TGTGCCAGCAGTTTAGCGCACAGGGTTGGCTACACCTTC
.	TRBJ2-7	TRBD2	TRBV5-6	CASSLAAGVPAGDYEQYF	TGTGCCAGCAGCTTGGCCGCAGGGGTCCCAGCGGGAGACTACGAGCAGTACTTC
few	TRBJ2-3	TRBD2	TRBV7-2	CASRFTSGGSADTQYF	TGTGCCAGCAGATTTACTAGCGGGGGGAGCGCAGATACGCAGTATTTT
few	TRBJ1-1	.	TRBV7-6	CASSQEQASEAFF	TGTGCCAGCAGCCAGGAACAAGCATCTGAAGCTTTCTTT
.	TRBJ1-2	TRBD1	TRBV7-9	CASSLGQTGGFYGYTF	TGTGCCAGCAGCTTAGGACAGACAGGGGGCTTTTATGGCTACACCTTC
.	TRBJ2-3	TRBD2	TRBV3-1/TRBV3-2	CASSHFGLAGALDTQYF	TGTGCCAGCAGCCACTTCGGACTAGCGGGGGCCTTAGATACGCAGTATTTT
.	TRBJ1-1	.	TRBV4-1	CASSRSETVNTEAFF	TGCGCCAGCAGCCGGTCGGAGACGGTGAACACTGAAGCTTTCTTT
.	TRBJ2-7	TRBD2	TRBV7-6	CASSPGLAGGGYEQYF	TGTGCCAGCAGCCCCGGACTAGCGGGGGGGGGATACGAGCAGTACTTC
.	TRBJ2-7	.	TRBV5-1	CASSRSSGPHEQYF	TGCGCCAGCAGCCGTAGTAGCGGTCCCCACGAGCAGTACTTC
once	TRBJ2-2	TRBD2	TRBV5-1	CASDWRGETGELFF	TGCGCCAGCGATTGGCGGGGGGAGACCGGGGAGCTGTTTTTT
.	TRBJ1-1	TRBD1	TRBV5-1	CASRKSSQGAYSEAFF	TGCGCCAGCAGAAAGTCGTCGCAGGGGGCGTATTCTGAAGCTTTCTTT
.	TRBJ1-1	.	TRBV25-1	CASSEVRGASLKAFF	TGTGCCAGCAGTGAAGTTCGGGGGGCATCTTTGAAAGCTTTCTTT
.	TRBJ2-1	TRBD2	TRBV2	CASSEARLAGGNEQFF	TGTGCCAGCAGTGAAGCGCGGTTAGCGGGGGGTAATGAGCAGTTCTTC
.	TRBJ1-3	.	TRBV6-2/TRBV6-3	CASRPFLADSGNTIYF	TGTGCCAGCCGCCCGTTTTTGGCTGACTCTGGAAACACCATATATTTT
.	TRBJ2-7	.	TRBV5-4	CASSFSPSESYEQYF	TGTGCCAGCAGCTTTTCCCCTAGCGAATCCTACGAGCAGTACTTC
.	TRBJ1-6	TRBD1	TRBV9	CASSARDSFEPLHF	TGTGCCAGCAGCGCCAGGGACAGTTTTGAACCCCTCCACTTT